The clone carrying this T cell receptor beta chain occurred a few times. Its antigen is not known. This specimen belongs to a study of T cells after yellow fever vaccination. Points from the study as a whole: A limited proportion of clonotypes was detected within both the CD4 and CD8 compartments.

The J segment lost 3 bases and the V segment lost 3 bases, leaving 11 bases of the junction unmatched. The CDR3 sequence is 16 residues long. CDR1 and CDR2 (germline): GTSNPN, SVGIG (reference sequence). By 5'RACE template switching, TCR cDNA was produced, with a universal primer site and UMIs added in the process. TCRdb reprocessed the 5' RACE reads with MiXCR, giving one entry per CDR3 protein. Of about 550,000 distinct CDR3 sequences in the sample, over 15% were seen once. The source is a young man who received the YFV17D yellow fever vaccine. This material consisted of PBMCs, taken 15 days after the yellow fever booster vaccination. The chain carries TRBV30 and TRBJ2-1; 7 nucleotides align to TRBD2. CDR3 residues: CAWRTPLAGDYNEQFF. The CDR3 DNA reads as TGTGCCTGGAGAACTCCCCTTGCGGGAGACTACAATGAGCAGTTCTTC.